This section outlines one T cell receptor beta chain sequence together with its context. No antigen is known for it. This sample stems from a study of cytomegalovirus exposure and HLA in healthy donors. Study-level points and caveats: Later, an analysis found that TCR clusters from the first cohort tended to co-occur in the 120 validation repertoires. The authors listed roughly 150 TCR beta chains as cytomegalovirus-associated. Per published reports, the classifier diagnosed cytomegalovirus status with high specificity and sensitivity.

Germline trimming cut 2 bases from V and 1 base from J; bases unmatched to any gene: 6. The CDR3 consists of 16 residues. The germline gives CDR1 SGHDT, CDR2 YYEEEE. Generated by immunoSEQ multiplex PCR, the TCRdb table keeps only in-frame clones and is missing some. The repertoire holds around 120,000 clones, with roughly nine tenths as singletons. This TCR came from a man aged 18 to 35 in good health and CMV-seropositive. The sequenced sample was PBMCs. J is TRBJ2-5 and V is TRBV5-6, with 9 bases identical to TRBD2. CDR3 protein: CASSLPGLALQETQYF. CDR3 nucleotides: TGTGCCAGCAGCTTACCGGGACTAGCCCTCCAAGAGACCCAGTACTTC.